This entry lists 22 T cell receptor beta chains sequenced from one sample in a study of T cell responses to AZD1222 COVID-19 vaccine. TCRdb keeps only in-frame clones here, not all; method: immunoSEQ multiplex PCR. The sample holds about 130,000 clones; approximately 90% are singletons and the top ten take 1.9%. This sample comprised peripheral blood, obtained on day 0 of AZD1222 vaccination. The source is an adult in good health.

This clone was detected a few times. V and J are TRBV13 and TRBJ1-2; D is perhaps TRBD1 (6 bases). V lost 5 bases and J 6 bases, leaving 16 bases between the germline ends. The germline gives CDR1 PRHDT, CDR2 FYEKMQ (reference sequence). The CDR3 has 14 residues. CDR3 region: CASSHRVPGNGYTF. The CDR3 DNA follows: TGTGCCAGCAGCCACAGGGTTCCGGGGAATGGCTACACCTTC.

The CDR3 is CASSLGQTNTGELFF. CDR3 nucleotides: TGTGCCAGCAGCTTAGGGCAGACCAACACCGGGGAGCTGTTTTTT. The V call is TRBV7-9, the J call TRBJ2-2; D gene uncertain. V lost 1 base, J lost 2 bases, and 8 bases lay in between. The CDR3 is 15 residues long. Germline CDR1 reads SEHNR; CDR2 reads FQNEAQ (reference sequence).

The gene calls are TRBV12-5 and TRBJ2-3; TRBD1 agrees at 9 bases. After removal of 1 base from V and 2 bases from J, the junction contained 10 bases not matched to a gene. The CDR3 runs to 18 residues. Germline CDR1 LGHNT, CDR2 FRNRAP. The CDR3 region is CASGLAQTGGLTTDTQYF. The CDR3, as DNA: TGTGCTAGTGGTTTGGCCCAGACAGGGGGACTTACCACAGATACGCAGTATTTT.

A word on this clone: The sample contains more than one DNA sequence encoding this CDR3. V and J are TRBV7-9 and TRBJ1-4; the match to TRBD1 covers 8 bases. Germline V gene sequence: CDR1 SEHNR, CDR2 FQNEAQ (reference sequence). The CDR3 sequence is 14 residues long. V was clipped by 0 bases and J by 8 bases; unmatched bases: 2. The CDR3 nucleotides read TGTGCCAGCAGCTTAGCGGCAGGGGGCGAAAAACTGTTTTTT. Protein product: CASSLAAGGEKLFF. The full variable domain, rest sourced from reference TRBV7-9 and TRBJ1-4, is DTGVSQNPRHKITKRGQNVTFRCDPISEHNRLYWYRQTLGQGPEFLTYFQNEAQLEKSRLLSDRFSAERPKGSFSTLEIQRTEQGDSAMYLCASSLAAGGEKLFFGSGTQLSVL.

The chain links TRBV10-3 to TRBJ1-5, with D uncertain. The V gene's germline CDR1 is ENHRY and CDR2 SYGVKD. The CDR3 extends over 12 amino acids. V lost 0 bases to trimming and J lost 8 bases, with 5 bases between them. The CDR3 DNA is TGTGCCATCAGTGAGTCGCTGGAGCCCCAGCATTTT. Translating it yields CAISESLEPQHF.

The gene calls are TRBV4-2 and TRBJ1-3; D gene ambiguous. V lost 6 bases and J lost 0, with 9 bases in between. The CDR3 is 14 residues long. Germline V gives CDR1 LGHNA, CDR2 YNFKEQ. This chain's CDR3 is CASRAGPSGNTIYF. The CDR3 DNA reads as TGTGCCAGCAGGGCTGGGCCCTCTGGAAACACCATATATTTT.

The CDR3 DNA follows: TGTGCCAGCAGTTACTCGAAAGGGGTCTATGGCTACACCTTC. Its protein is CASSYSKGVYGYTF. V gene TRBV6-5 combines with J gene TRBJ1-2, with D perhaps TRBD1 (5 bases). The length of the CDR3 is 14 residues. The V and J ends lost 0 bases and 4 bases respectively, with 9 bases between them. The germline gives CDR1 MNHEY, CDR2 SVGAGI.

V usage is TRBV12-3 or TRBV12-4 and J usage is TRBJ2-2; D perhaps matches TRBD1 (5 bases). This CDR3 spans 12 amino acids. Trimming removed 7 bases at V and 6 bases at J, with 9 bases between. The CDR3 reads CASNRNSGELFF. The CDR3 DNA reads TGTGCCAGCAACAGGAATTCCGGGGAGCTGTTTTTT.

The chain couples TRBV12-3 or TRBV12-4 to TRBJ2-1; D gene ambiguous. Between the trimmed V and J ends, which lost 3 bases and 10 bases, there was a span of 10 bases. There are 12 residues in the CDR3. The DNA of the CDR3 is TGTGCCAGCAGTTTCCTTCCCGGGGAGCAGTTCTTC. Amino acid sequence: CASSFLPGEQFF.

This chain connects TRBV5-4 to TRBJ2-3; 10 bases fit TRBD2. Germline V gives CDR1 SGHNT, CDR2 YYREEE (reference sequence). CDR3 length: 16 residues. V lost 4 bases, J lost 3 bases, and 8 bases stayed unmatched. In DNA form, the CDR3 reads TGTGCCAGCAGCCGAATAAGCGGGGGGGCAACAGATACGCAGTATTTT. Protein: CASSRISGGATDTQYF.

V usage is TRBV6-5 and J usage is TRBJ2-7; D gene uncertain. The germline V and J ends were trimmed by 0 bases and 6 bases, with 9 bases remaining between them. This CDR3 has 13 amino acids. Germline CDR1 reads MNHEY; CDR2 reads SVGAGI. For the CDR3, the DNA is TGTGCCAGCAGTTACTCGGCCAATCGCGAGCAGTACTTC. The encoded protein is CASSYSANREQYF.

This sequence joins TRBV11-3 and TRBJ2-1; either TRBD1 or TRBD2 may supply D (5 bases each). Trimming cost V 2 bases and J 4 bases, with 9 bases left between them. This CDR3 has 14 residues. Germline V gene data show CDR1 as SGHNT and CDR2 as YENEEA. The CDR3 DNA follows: TGTGCCAGCAGCTTAAGACAGCGGTACAATGAGCAGTTCTTC. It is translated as CASSLRQRYNEQFF.

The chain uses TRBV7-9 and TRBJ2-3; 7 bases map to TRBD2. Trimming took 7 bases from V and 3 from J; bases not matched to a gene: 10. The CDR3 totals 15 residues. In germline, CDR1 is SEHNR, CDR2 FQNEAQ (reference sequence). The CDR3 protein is CASIAGGRGTDTQYF. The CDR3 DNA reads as TGTGCCAGCATAGCGGGCGGGAGAGGGACAGATACGCAGTATTTT. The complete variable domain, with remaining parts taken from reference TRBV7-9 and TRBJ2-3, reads DTGVSQNPRHKITKRGQNVTFRCDPISEHNRLYWYRQTLGQGPEFLTYFQNEAQLEKSRLLSDRFSAERPKGSFSTLEIQRTEQGDSAMYLCASIAGGRGTDTQYFGPGTRLTVL.

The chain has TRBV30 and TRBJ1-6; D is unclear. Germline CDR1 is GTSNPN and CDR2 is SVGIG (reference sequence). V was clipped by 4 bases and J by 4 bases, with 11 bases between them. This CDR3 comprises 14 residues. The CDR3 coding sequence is TGTGCCTGGATCCTGCCGTCTTATAATTCACCCCTCCACTTT. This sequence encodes CAWILPSYNSPLHF.

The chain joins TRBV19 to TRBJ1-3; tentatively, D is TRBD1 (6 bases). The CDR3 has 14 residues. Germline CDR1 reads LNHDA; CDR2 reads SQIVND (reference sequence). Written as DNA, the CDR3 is TGTCCGACTGCAGGGGCCGCCTCTGGAAACACCATATATTTT. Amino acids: CPTAGAASGNTIYF.

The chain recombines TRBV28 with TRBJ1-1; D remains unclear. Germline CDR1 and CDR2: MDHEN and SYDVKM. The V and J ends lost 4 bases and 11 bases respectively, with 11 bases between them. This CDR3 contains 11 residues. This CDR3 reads CASSSLRRAFF. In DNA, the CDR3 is TGTGCCAGCAGTTCTCTTCGTAGGGCTTTCTTT.

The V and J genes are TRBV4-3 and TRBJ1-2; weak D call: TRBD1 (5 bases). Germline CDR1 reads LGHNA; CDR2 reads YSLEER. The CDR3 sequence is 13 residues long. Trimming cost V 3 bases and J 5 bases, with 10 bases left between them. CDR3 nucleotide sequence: TGCGCCAGCAGCCAGAAGGGGATTTATGGCTACACCTTC. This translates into CASSQKGIYGYTF.

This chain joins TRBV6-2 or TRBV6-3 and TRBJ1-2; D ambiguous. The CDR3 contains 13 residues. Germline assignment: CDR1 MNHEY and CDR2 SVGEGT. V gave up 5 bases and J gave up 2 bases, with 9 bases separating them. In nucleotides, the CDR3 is TGTGCCAGCAGTATAGGATGGAACTATGGCTACACCTTC. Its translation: CASSIGWNYGYTF.

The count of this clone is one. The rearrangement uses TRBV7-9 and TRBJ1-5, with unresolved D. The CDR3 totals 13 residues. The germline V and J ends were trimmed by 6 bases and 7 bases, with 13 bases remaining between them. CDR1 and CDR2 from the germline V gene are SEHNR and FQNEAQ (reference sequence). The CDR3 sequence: CASSHQPDQPQHF. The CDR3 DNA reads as TGTGCCAGCAGTCACCAGCCCGACCAGCCCCAGCATTTT.

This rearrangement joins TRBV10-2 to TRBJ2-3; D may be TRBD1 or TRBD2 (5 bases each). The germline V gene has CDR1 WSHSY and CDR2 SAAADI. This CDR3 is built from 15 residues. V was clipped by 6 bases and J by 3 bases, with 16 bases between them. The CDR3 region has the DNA TGCGCCAGCAGAGGACCGGGGCCCGAAACAGATACGCAGTATTTT. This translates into CASRGPGPETDTQYF.

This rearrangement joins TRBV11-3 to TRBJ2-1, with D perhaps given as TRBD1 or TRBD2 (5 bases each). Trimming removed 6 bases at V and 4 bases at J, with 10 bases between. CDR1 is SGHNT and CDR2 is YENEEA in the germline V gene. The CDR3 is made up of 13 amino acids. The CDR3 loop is CASSQGRYNEQFF. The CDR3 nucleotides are TGTGCCAGCAGTCAGGGACGGTACAATGAGCAGTTCTTC.

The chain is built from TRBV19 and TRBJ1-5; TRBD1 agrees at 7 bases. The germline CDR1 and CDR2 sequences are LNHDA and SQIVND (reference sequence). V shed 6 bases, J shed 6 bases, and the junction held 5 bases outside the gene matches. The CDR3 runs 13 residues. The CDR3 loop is CASRPTGAQPQHF. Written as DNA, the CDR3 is TGTGCCAGTAGGCCCACAGGGGCTCAGCCCCAGCATTTT.